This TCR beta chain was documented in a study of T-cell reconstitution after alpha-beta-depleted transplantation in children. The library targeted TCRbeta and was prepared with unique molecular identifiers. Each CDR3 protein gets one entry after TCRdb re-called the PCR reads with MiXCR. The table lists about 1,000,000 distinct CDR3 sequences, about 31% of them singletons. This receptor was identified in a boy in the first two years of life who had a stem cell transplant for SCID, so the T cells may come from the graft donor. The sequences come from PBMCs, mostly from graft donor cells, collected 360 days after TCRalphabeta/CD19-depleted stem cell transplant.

CDR3 residues: CASSSYRGGEQYF. The CDR3 DNA reads as TGTGCCAGCAGCTCCTACAGGGGAGGTGAGCAGTACTTC. The rearrangement uses TRBV7-2 and TRBJ2-7, with a tentative D call TRBD1 (7 bases). Germline values: CDR1 SGHTA, CDR2 FQGNSA. Trimming took 4 bases from V and 7 from J, leaving 14 bases between them. The CDR3 length is 13 residues.